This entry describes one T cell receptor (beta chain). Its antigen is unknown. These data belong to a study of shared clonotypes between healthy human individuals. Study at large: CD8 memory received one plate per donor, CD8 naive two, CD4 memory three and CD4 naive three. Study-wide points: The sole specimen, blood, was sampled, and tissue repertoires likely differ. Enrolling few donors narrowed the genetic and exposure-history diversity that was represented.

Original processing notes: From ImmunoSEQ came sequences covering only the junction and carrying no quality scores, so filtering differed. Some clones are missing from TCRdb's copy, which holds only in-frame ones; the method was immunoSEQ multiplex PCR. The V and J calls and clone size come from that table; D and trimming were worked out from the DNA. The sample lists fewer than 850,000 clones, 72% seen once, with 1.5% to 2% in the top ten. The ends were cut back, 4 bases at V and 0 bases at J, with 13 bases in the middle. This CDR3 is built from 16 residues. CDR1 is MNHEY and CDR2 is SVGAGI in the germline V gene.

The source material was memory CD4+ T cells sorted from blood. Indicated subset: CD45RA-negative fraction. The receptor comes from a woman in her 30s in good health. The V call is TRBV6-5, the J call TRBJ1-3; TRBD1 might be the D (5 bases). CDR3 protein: CASSSPTDYSGNTIYF. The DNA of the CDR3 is TGTGCCAGCAGTTCCCCGACAGATTACTCTGGAAACACCATATATTTT.